This TCR beta chain was sequenced for a study of OX40 agonist ivuxolimab in advanced cancers. General study results and limits: In the 0.1 to 3.0 mg/kg range, CD4+ and CD8+ blood T cells had expanded clonally by week 6. In general, CD8+ T cells held more expanded clones than CD4+ did, on average.

Repertoires were generated with immunoSEQ multiplex PCR, while TCRdb's copy carries only in-frame clones and drops some. This sample yields under 90,000 clones, of which 65% to 90% are seen a single time; 1.4% belongs to the top ten. About this clone itself: The antigen remains unidentified.

This CDR3 has 12 amino acids. V lost 4 bases to trimming and J lost 2 bases, with 5 bases between them. Germline V gene lookup returns CDR1 MNHNS and CDR2 SASEGT. The starting material was CD4+ or CD8+ T cells sorted from blood, obtained in a trial of the OX40 agonist ivuxolimab. This chain joins TRBV6-1 and TRBJ1-2; D is perhaps TRBD1 (5 bases). This receptor was obtained from an adult with an advanced solid tumor such as melanoma, head and neck, liver or kidney cancer. This CDR3 reads CASSGDNYGYTF. CDR3 sequence (DNA): TGTGCCAGCAGTGGGGACAACTATGGCTACACCTTC.